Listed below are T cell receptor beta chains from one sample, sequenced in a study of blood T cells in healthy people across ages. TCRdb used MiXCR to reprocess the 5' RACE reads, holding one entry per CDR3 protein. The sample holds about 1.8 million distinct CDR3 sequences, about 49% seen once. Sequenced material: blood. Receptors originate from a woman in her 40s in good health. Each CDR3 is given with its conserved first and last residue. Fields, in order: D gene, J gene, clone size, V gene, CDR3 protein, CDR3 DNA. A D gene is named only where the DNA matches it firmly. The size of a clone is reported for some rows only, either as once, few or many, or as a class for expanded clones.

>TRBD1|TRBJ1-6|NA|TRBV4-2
CASSLLFDRGSSYNSPLHF
TGTGCCAGCAGCCTTCTCTTCGACAGGGGTAGCTCCTATAATTCACCCCTCCACTTT
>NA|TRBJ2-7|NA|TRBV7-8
CASRQDRASPITYEQYF
TGTGCCAGCAGACAAGACCGGGCCAGCCCCATTACCTACGAGCAGTACTTC
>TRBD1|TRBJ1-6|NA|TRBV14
CASSQDWTGGSPLHF
TGTGCCAGCAGCCAAGACTGGACAGGGGGTTCACCCCTCCACTTT
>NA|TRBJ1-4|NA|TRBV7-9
CASSSNNGQRHEKLFF
TGTGCCAGCAGCTCGAATAACGGACAGAGGCATGAAAAACTGTTTTTT
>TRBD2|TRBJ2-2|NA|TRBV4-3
CASTPREGANTGELFF
TGCGCCAGCACCCCTCGGGAGGGGGCGAACACCGGGGAGCTGTTTTTT
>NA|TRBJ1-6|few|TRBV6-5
CASSYYGGSGNSPLHF
TGTGCCAGCAGTTACTACGGGGGCTCGGGGAATTCACCCCTCCACTTT
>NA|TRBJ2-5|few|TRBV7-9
CASSLWVSHQETQYF
TGTGCCAGCAGCTTATGGGTCAGCCACCAAGAGACCCAGTACTTC
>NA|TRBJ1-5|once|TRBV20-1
CSALGVGSYNQPQHF
TGCAGTGCCCTGGGGGTCGGATCATACAATCAGCCCCAGCATTTT
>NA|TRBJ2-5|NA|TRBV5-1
CASSLMAGTQETQYF
TGCGCCAGCAGCTTGATGGCGGGGACGCAAGAGACCCAGTACTTC
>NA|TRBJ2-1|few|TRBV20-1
CSAVTGGPYNEQFF
TGCAGTGCTGTGACCGGGGGACCCTACAATGAGCAGTTCTTC
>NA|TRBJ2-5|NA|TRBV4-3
CASSQDPYSRGETQYF
TGCGCCAGCAGCCAAGATCCCTACAGTCGGGGCGAGACCCAGTACTTC
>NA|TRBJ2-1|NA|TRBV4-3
CASSRARGLLNEQFF
TGCGCCAGCAGCCGAGCTAGGGGCCTATTAAATGAGCAGTTCTTC